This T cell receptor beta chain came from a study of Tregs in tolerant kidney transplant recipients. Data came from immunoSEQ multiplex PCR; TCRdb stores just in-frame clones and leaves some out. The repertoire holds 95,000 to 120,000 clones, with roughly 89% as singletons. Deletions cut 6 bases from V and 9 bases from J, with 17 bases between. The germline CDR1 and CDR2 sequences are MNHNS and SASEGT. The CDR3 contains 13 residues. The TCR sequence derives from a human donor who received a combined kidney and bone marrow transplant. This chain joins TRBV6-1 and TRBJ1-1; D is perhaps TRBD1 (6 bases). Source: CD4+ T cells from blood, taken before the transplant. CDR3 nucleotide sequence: TGTGCCAGCAGCCTCAAAGACAGGTTTCAAGCTTTCTTT. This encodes CASSLKDRFQAFF.